This paragraph reports one TCR beta chain. The sample comes from a study of CD8 T cells in Susac syndrome. Study in general: Patients with Susac syndrome were therapy-naive, on corticosteroids, or on intravenous immunoglobulin alone at the time that blood was drawn.

Random hexamers served to reverse transcribe roughly 0.5 to 1 ug RNA. TCRdb re-called the immunoSEQ multiplex PCR reads with MiXCR, one entry per CDR3 protein. The sample shows 150,000 to 200,000 distinct CDR3 sequences, roughly nine tenths of them seen only once. The V end was cut by 5 bases, the J end by 7 bases, with 15 bases between. Per the germline V gene, CDR1 is SGHRS and CDR2 is YFSETQ. The CDR3 is 13 amino acids. The specimen sequenced was CD4+ T cells from PBMCs. This chain connects TRBV5-1 to TRBJ2-5; D is uncertain. The clonotype was recovered from a human donor with Susac syndrome. The CDR3 reads CASSTGPLGTQYF. The CDR3 DNA is TGCGCCAGCAGTACGGGCCCATTAGGGACCCAGTACTTC.